This is a list of T cell receptor beta chains from one sample in a study of T-cell memory formation after mild COVID-19. A single record per CDR3 protein comes from TCRdb applying MiXCR to the 5' RACE reads. The sample has roughly 500,000 distinct CDR3 sequences; about 20% are singletons. The sequenced sample was PBMCs or a T cell subset sorted from them (not recorded which). The receptors stem from an adult woman who had mild COVID-19 (a few samples of this study predate the infection). Cell type and time point are not known. The CDR3 runs from the conserved cysteine through the conserved F or W. The order of the fields is V gene, D gene, CDR3 length, J gene, clone size, CDR3 DNA, CDR3 protein. A D gene is named only where the DNA matches it firmly. Clone size is stated in some rows and not others, as once, few, many or a class when expanded.

TRBV5-1	NA	13	TRBJ2-2	NA	TGCGCCAGCAGCTCGCCGGGTCCCGGGGAGCTGTTTTTT	CASSSPGPGELFF
TRBV12-3/TRBV12-4	NA	13	TRBJ1-6	NA	TGTGCCAGCAGGCGGACACCTAATTCACCCCTCCACTTT	CASRRTPNSPLHF
TRBV5-1	NA	16	TRBJ2-7	few	TGCGCCAGCAGCCTACTCGACAGTTTGGCGGGCTACGAGCAGTACTTC	CASSLLDSLAGYEQYF
TRBV7-6	TRBD2	18	TRBJ2-1	NA	TGTGCCAGCAGCTCGATGACTAGCGGGAGGGTAGGGTACAATGAGCAGTTCTTC	CASSSMTSGRVGYNEQFF
TRBV10-3	TRBD2	14	TRBJ2-3	many	TGTGCCATCAGTGGGACTAGCGGCACAGATACGCAGTATTTT	CAISGTSGTDTQYF
TRBV5-5	NA	14	TRBJ2-7	NA	TGTGCCAGCAGTTCCGGGGTGTCAATATACGAGCAGTACTTC	CASSSGVSIYEQYF
TRBV5-1	NA	16	TRBJ2-6	NA	TGCGCCAGCAGCTTACCCCTTAGCTCTGGGGCCAACGTCCTGACTTTC	CASSLPLSSGANVLTF
TRBV20-1	NA	12	TRBJ2-7	once	TGCAGCTTAAACGGACAGCCCAGCGAGCAGTACTTC	CSLNGQPSEQYF
TRBV29-1	TRBD1	13	TRBJ1-5	few	TGCAGCGTGCGACAGGGGGGCAATCAGCCCCAGCATTTT	CSVRQGGNQPQHF
TRBV5-1	TRBD1	15	TRBJ2-2	NA	TGCGCCAGCAGCTGGGGACAGGGCAGTCCCGGGGAGCTGTTTTTT	CASSWGQGSPGELFF
TRBV20-1	NA	14	TRBJ1-5	NA	TGCAGTGCTAGGAAAGTAGGGTTCAATCAGCCCCAGCATTTT	CSARKVGFNQPQHF
TRBV4-3	TRBD2	17	TRBJ2-3	NA	TGCGCCAGCAGCCAAGCCCGGTCCGCGGGCGGGGGAGATACGCAGTATTTT	CASSQARSAGGGDTQYF
TRBV6-2/TRBV6-3	NA	13	TRBJ2-1	NA	TGTGCCAGCAGTTATGGCCACTACAATGAGCAGTTCTTC	CASSYGHYNEQFF
TRBV6-5	NA	15	TRBJ1-6	NA	TGTGCCAGCAGGACACACGACGGGACTCATTCACCCCTCCACTTT	CASRTHDGTHSPLHF
TRBV18	TRBD1	15	TRBJ1-1	NA	TGTGCCAGCTCACCACATGACAGGGGCGGTGATGAAGCTTTCTTT	CASSPHDRGGDEAFF
TRBV6-5	NA	16	TRBJ2-6	NA	TGTGCCAGCAGTTATGGTATTTTCTCTGGGGCCAACGTCCTGACTTTC	CASSYGIFSGANVLTF
TRBV2	TRBD2	16	TRBJ2-3	many	TGTGCCAGCAGTCGACCGACTAGCGGAAGCACAGATACGCAGTATTTT	CASSRPTSGSTDTQYF
TRBV23-1	NA	13	TRBJ2-2	many	TGCGCCAGCAAGATGGCGAACACCGGGGAGCTGTTTTTT	CASKMANTGELFF
TRBV5-1	TRBD1	13	TRBJ1-1	few	TGCGCCAGCGAACAGGGGGCTGGCACTGAAGCTTTCTTT	CASEQGAGTEAFF
TRBV19	TRBD2	16	TRBJ2-1	few	TGTGCCAGTACCGGACTAGCGGACAGCTCCTACAATGAGCAGTTCTTC	CASTGLADSSYNEQFF
TRBV28	NA	12	TRBJ2-7	NA	TGTGCCAGCAGTTTAAGGGGGGACGAGCAGTACTTC	CASSLRGDEQYF
TRBV29-1	NA	15	TRBJ2-5	NA	TGCAGCGTGGGTCGGGGAACTCAAGTCCAAGAGACCCAGTACTTC	CSVGRGTQVQETQYF
TRBV24-1	NA	15	TRBJ2-3	few	TGTGCCACCAGTGATTCACACCCCGCCAGCGATACGCAGTATTTT	CATSDSHPASDTQYF
TRBV5-1	TRBD2	16	TRBJ2-7	NA	TGCGCCAGCAGCTTGGCCAGGGGACTAGCCACCTACGAGCAGTACTTC	CASSLARGLATYEQYF
TRBV11-2	TRBD2	16	TRBJ2-1	NA	TGTGCCAGCAGCACGGGGAGCTGGACTAGCGGTAATGAGCAGTTCTTC	CASSTGSWTSGNEQFF
TRBV7-2	TRBD2	14	TRBJ2-5	few	TGTGCCAGCAGCTTAGCTGCAGGGACTAGCGGGGGGTTATTC	CASSLAAGTSGGLF
TRBV20-1	NA	13	TRBJ1-2	few	TGCAGTGCTAGACTCCCTGGGAAGTATGGCTACACCTTC	CSARLPGKYGYTF
TRBV5-1	NA	15	TRBJ2-5	NA	TGCGCCAGCAGCTTGGAGGGCCGGATCAGGGAGACCCAGTACTTC	CASSLEGRIRETQYF
TRBV12-3/TRBV12-4	TRBD2	16	TRBJ2-5	many	TGTGCCAGCAGTTTAGAGTCGGGGGGGCCGCGAGAGACCCAGTACTTC	CASSLESGGPRETQYF
TRBV10-3	TRBD1	15	TRBJ2-2	few	TGTGCCATCAGTGTCGGGGGACAGGGCGCCGGGGAGCTGTTTTTT	CAISVGGQGAGELFF
TRBV9	NA	15	TRBJ1-1	NA	TGTGCCAGCAGCGTGGGGACGTTTGAGAACACTGAAGCTTTCTTT	CASSVGTFENTEAFF
TRBV19	NA	15	TRBJ2-7	NA	TGTGCCAGTAGTATACGCCGGGACGTAGCCTACGAGCAGTACTTC	CASSIRRDVAYEQYF
TRBV6-2/TRBV6-3	NA	14	TRBJ1-2	NA	TGTGCCAGCGGGCGGGACGGACGAAACTATGGCTACACCTTC	CASGRDGRNYGYTF
TRBV28	NA	13	TRBJ2-7	many	TGTGCCAGCAGTACGAAGGCCCCCTACGAGCAGTACTTC	CASSTKAPYEQYF
TRBV24-1	NA	15	TRBJ1-5	few	TGTGCCACCAGTGATTCGGGGAGGGGGAGACAGCCCCAGCATTTT	CATSDSGRGRQPQHF
TRBV20-1	NA	12	TRBJ2-7	NA	TGCAGTGCTTTTCCCCTCCGAGGAGAGCAGTACTTC	CSAFPLRGEQYF
TRBV6-1	NA	13	TRBJ2-7	NA	TGTGCCAGCAGTGAGTTCGGGACCTACGAGCAGTACTTC	CASSEFGTYEQYF